These 9 T cell receptor beta chains share one sample of origin, sequenced in a study of cytomegalovirus exposure and HLA in healthy donors. PCR was performed using 60 Vbeta and 13 Jbeta primers. Produced via immunoSEQ multiplex PCR; TCRdb's table is partial and in-frame only. The table includes approximately 150,000 clones, roughly 74% detected once. Sequences were obtained from PBMCs. These TCRs come from a young woman in good health and CMV-seropositive.

The J gene is TRBJ2-7, the V gene TRBV7-2; TRBD2 aligns across 7 bases. The CDR3 is 11 amino acids. The V gene's germline CDR1 is SGHTA and CDR2 FQGNSA. J lost 6 bases, V lost 4 bases, and 0 bases had no gene match. The CDR3 DNA reads TGTGCCAGCAGCTGGGGGGGCGAGCAGTACTTC. Translating gives CASSWGGEQYF. The full variable domain, rest sourced from reference TRBV7-2 and TRBJ2-7, is GAGVSQSPSNKVTEKGKDVELRCDPISGHTALYWYRQSLGQGLEFLIYFQGNSAPDKSGLPSDRFSAERTGGSVSTLTIQRTQQEDSAVYLCASSWGGEQYFGPGTRLTVT.

The chain carries TRBV6-1 and TRBJ1-5; D ambiguous. This CDR3 comprises 13 residues. V dropped 2 bases and J dropped 11 bases, with 13 bases sitting between them. Germline lookup yields CDR1 MNHNS and CDR2 SASEGT. The CDR3 bases are TGTGCCAGCAGTGAACGACGGTTCGGGACCCAGCATTTT. This translates into CASSERRFGTQHF.

The chain uses TRBV6-4 and TRBJ2-5, with 11 bases aligning to TRBD2. J gave up 5 bases and V 2 bases, and 16 bases lay outside the gene matches. This CDR3 is 19 amino acids long. Germline CDR1 MRHNA, CDR2 SNTAGT. This CDR3 reads CASSDLKRPGLAEGETQYF. The CDR3 bases are TGTGCCAGCAGTGACCTCAAAAGGCCGGGACTAGCGGAGGGCGAGACCCAGTACTTC.

The sample holds a few counts of this clone. The chain uses TRBV10-2 and TRBJ1-6; a possible D gene is TRBD1 (6 bases). Germline-derived CDR1 and CDR2 are WSHSY and SAAADI. V gave up 7 bases and J gave up 6 bases, with 16 bases separating them. CDR3 length equals 15 residues. The CDR3 bases are TGCGCCAGCACGCCGCGACAGGTTACTAATTCACCCCTCCACTTT. Translated: CASTPRQVTNSPLHF.

The rearrangement uses TRBV4-2 and TRBJ2-7; the match to TRBD1 covers 10 bases. V gave up 0 bases and J gave up 5 bases; unmatched junction bases: 4. This CDR3 contains 15 residues. The germline V gene encodes CDR1 LGHNA and CDR2 YNFKEQ. CDR3 DNA: TGTGCCAGCAGCCAAGAACTGGGACAGGGGAACGAGCAGTACTTC. Its translation is CASSQELGQGNEQYF.

This clone turned up a few times. The V call is TRBV7-6, the J call TRBJ2-7, with TRBD1 as a possible D gene (5 bases). With 0 bases removed from V and 4 bases from J, the gap between germline ends came to 10 bases. The CDR3 spans 14 residues. Germline V gene sequence: CDR1 SGHVS, CDR2 FNYEAQ. The CDR3 region is CASSLATVPYEQYF. CDR3 DNA: TGTGCCAGCAGCTTAGCGACAGTCCCGTACGAGCAGTACTTC.

This clone is a singleton in its sample. The rearrangement joins TRBV5-1 to TRBJ1-3, with a possible D match to TRBD1 (6 bases). The CDR3 length is 15 residues. Germline lookup yields CDR1 SGHRS and CDR2 YFSETQ. The V end was cut by 2 bases, the J end by 0 bases, with 9 bases between. This CDR3 reads CASSFSTGSGNTIYF. The CDR3 DNA reads TGCGCCAGCAGCTTTTCGACAGGCTCTGGAAACACCATATATTTT.

In this sample, this clone turned up once. The chain combines TRBV6-1 with TRBJ1-5; D remains unclear. CDR1 is MNHNS and CDR2 is SASEGT in the germline V gene. Trimming pared 1 base from V and 3 bases from J, leaving 4 bases between. The CDR3 loop spans 13 amino acids. CDR3 coding DNA: TGTGCCAGCAGTGAAGGACACAATCAGCCCCAGCATTTT. Its translation: CASSEGHNQPQHF.

The genes are TRBV4-3 and TRBJ2-3, with 8 bases that match TRBD1. Germline V gene data show CDR1 as LGHNA and CDR2 as YSLEER. V dropped 4 bases and J dropped 1; count of bases not matched to a gene: 4. The CDR3 consists of 15 residues. CDR3 region: CASSLRGQGTDTQYF. DNA of the CDR3: TGCGCCAGCAGCCTTAGGGGACAGGGCACAGATACGCAGTATTTT.